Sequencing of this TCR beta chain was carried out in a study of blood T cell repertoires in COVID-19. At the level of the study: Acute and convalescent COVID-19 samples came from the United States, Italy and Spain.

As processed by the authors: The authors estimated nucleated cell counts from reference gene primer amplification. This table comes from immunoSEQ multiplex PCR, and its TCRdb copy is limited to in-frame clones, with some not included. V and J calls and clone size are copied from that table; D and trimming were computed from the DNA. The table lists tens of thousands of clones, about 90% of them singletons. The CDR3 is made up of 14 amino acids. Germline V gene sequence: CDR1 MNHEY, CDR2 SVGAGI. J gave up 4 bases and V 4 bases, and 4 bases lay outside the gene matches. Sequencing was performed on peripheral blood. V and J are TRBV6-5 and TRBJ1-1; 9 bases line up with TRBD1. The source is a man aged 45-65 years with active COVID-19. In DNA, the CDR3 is TGTGCCAGCAGTTCCGGGACAGGGTCCACTGAAGCTTTCTTT. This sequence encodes CASSSGTGSTEAFF.